The 9 T cell receptor beta chains below were found in one sample sequenced in a study of blood T cell repertoires in COVID-19. Sequenced by immunoSEQ multiplex PCR; TCRdb stores in-frame clones only, minus some. The data contain tens of thousands of clones, approximately 73% of them singletons. Sequencing used peripheral blood. The receptor source for this set is a woman aged 50 to 65 with active or convalescent COVID-19.

The chain carries TRBV10-3 and TRBJ2-2, with TRBD1 matching over 8 bases. The V gene end was trimmed by 6 bases and the J gene end by 3 bases; junction bases not matched to a gene: 6. The V gene's germline CDR1 is ENHRY and CDR2 SYGVKD. This CDR3 comprises 15 residues. The CDR3 protein is CAISSGTGDTGELFF. The CDR3 region has the DNA TGTGCCATCAGCTCCGGGACAGGAGACACCGGGGAGCTGTTTTTT.

This clone has more than one count but fewer than ten. The chain employs TRBV27 and TRBJ2-7, with a tentative D call TRBD2 (6 bases). The length of the CDR3 is 15 residues. CDR1 MNHEY and CDR2 SMNVEV come from the germline V gene (reference sequence). V lost 5 bases and J 3 bases, leaving 17 bases between the germline ends. The CDR3, as DNA: TGTGCCAGCAGTACCCGAGCGGGCGAGCACTACGAGCAGTACTTC. This encodes CASSTRAGEHYEQYF.

The chain links TRBV12-3 or TRBV12-4 to TRBJ1-1; D is uncertain. The V end was cut by 8 bases, the J end by 7 bases, with 17 bases between. The CDR3 loop spans 13 amino acids. Here the CDR3 reads CASRGGRPVEAFF. DNA of the CDR3: TGTGCCAGCCGGGGAGGCCGTCCAGTTGAAGCTTTCTTT.

This rearrangement joins TRBV5-1 to TRBJ1-2; 7 bases agree with TRBD1. CDR1 is SGHRS, CDR2 YFSETQ, per germline. The CDR3 totals 13 residues. J gave up 8 bases and V 4 bases, and 8 bases lay outside the gene matches. CDR3 protein: CASSETGTDGYTF. In nucleotides, the CDR3 is TGCGCCAGCAGCGAGACAGGGACGGACGGCTACACCTTC.

V usage is TRBV5-4 and J usage is TRBJ2-5; possibly TRBD2 for D (5 bases). V was trimmed by 4 bases and J by 1 base, leaving 17 bases between them. This CDR3 has 16 residues. Per the germline V gene, CDR1 is SGHNT and CDR2 is YYREEE (reference sequence). Written as DNA, the CDR3 is TGTGCCAGCAGCCCGATAGCGCGCTCGCCCCAAGAGACCCAGTACTTC. This encodes CASSPIARSPQETQYF.

This clone showed up just a few times. The V and J genes are TRBV3-1 (or the pseudogene TRBV3-2) and TRBJ1-1, with D unresolved. The V end lost 2 bases, the J end lost 1 base, and 11 bases lay between the germline ends. Per germline, CDR1 LGHDT and CDR2 YNNKEL (reference sequence). The CDR3 extends over 15 amino acids. CDR3 DNA: TGTGCCAGCAGCCAACGGAGGTTAGGGAACACTGAAGCTTTCTTT. This translates into CASSQRRLGNTEAFF.

The chain employs TRBV19 and TRBJ1-4; 9 nucleotides align to TRBD1. V lost 4 bases, J lost 5 bases, and 5 bases stayed unmatched. CDR3 length equals 15 residues. Looked up from germline, CDR1 is LNHDA and CDR2 is SQIVND (reference sequence). In nucleotides, the CDR3 is TGTGCCAGTAGTACCCTGGGACAGGGCAATGAAAAACTGTTTTTT. Translating gives CASSTLGQGNEKLFF.

This chain joins TRBV19 and TRBJ2-7; D ambiguous. This CDR3 has 14 amino acids. With 0 bases removed from V and 3 bases from J, the gap between germline ends came to 9 bases. Germline lookup yields CDR1 LNHDA and CDR2 SQIVND (reference sequence). The CDR3 sequence: CASSIEAGDYEQYF. The CDR3 coding sequence is TGTGCCAGTAGTATAGAAGCCGGAGACTACGAGCAGTACTTC. The full variable domain, its missing parts supplied by reference TRBV19 and TRBJ2-7, is DGGITQSPKYLFRKEGQNVTLSCEQNLNHDAMYWYRQDPGQGLRLIYYSQIVNDFQKGDIAEGYSVSREKKESFPLTVTSAQKNPTAFYLCASSIEAGDYEQYFGPGTRLTVT.

This clone was observed a few times. The chain combines TRBV7-9 with TRBJ2-5, with 12 nucleotides matching TRBD2. J gave up 4 bases and V 0 bases, and 0 bases lay outside the gene matches. CDR3 length equals 15 residues. Germline assignment: CDR1 SEHNR and CDR2 FQNEAQ (reference sequence). CDR3 coding DNA: TGTGCCAGCAGCTTAGCACTAGCGGGAGGAGAGACCCAGTACTTC. It codes for CASSLALAGGETQYF.